This note documents a single T cell receptor beta chain sequence. No antigen is known for it. Autoimmune disease history or systemic immunosuppression disqualified patients. Sequenced by immunoSEQ multiplex PCR; TCRdb stores in-frame clones only, minus some. This sample has more than 65,000 clones, with 60% to 80% found just once. The sample is drawn from a study of OX40 agonist ivuxolimab in advanced cancers. Turning to the study itself: Those treated in dose escalation had hepatocellular carcinoma, melanoma, renal cell cancer or head and neck cancer.

General study findings and limits: Mean expanded clone counts were higher in CD8+ than CD4+ T cells.

CDR3 length: 13 residues. Germline V CDR1 and CDR2: GTSNPN, SVGIG (reference sequence). With V trimmed by 3 bases and J by 6 bases, 6 bases remained unmatched. The chain recombines TRBV30 with TRBJ2-3; TRBD2 aligns across 7 bases. This material consisted of CD4+ or CD8+ T cells sorted from blood, taken in a trial of the OX40 agonist ivuxolimab. The sequence came from an adult with an advanced solid tumor such as melanoma, head and neck, liver or kidney cancer. Here the CDR3 reads CAWRSGGVDTQYF. The CDR3 DNA reads TGTGCCTGGAGGTCGGGAGGTGTGGATACGCAGTATTTT. The whole variable domain, filled in from reference TRBV30 and TRBJ2-3, reads SQTIHQWPATLVQPVGSPLSLECTVEGTSNPNLYWYRQAAGRGLQLLFYSVGIGQISSEVPQNLSASRPQDRQFILSSKKLLLSDSGFYLCAWRSGGVDTQYFGPGTRLTVL.